The clone carrying this TCR beta chain was seen once. The entry originates in a study of blood T cell repertoires in COVID-19. Overall study: Samples came from the United States, Italy and Spain, spanning acute and convalescent COVID-19.

Participant reports of clinical history set cohort assignment. Here immunoSEQ multiplex PCR was the method, and the copy in TCRdb shows in-frame clones only, minus some. The sample carries about 400,000 clones, approximately 86% recorded once. CDR1 is MNHEY and CDR2 is SMNVEV in the germline V gene (reference sequence). V dropped 3 bases and J dropped 8 bases, with 28 bases sitting between them. This CDR3 contains 18 residues. The V call is TRBV27, the J call TRBJ1-2; D unclear. The TCR was taken from a woman in her forties with acute COVID-19. Source material: PBMCs or T cells enriched from blood (not recorded which). CDR3 DNA sequence: TGTGCCAGCAGTTTTCGCCCCCTTGGTGAGGGCGCCTTATCCGGCTACACCTTC. Its protein product is CASSFRPLGEGALSGYTF.